The TCR beta chain described here comes from a study of OX40 agonist ivuxolimab in advanced cancers. Across the whole study: Intravenous ivuxolimab at 0.01 to 10 mg/kg was given to patients every 2 weeks. Three individuals attained partial responses, comprising one hepatocellular carcinoma case and two cutaneous melanoma cases.

Assay used: immunoSEQ multiplex PCR; TCRdb lists only in-frame clones, some missing. The sample contains around 64,000 clones, roughly 80% of which appear only once. Notes on this clone: Its matching antigen is unknown.

Per the germline V gene, CDR1 is MNHNS and CDR2 is SASEGT. This CDR3 region has 11 residues. Trimming shortened V by 7 bases and J by 5 bases, and 8 bases separated the two germline ends. Blood specimens came from baseline, cycle 4 day 1, and cycle 7 day 1. Study outcomes and limitations: The study observed clonal expansion of CD4+ and CD8+ blood T cells by week 6 at 0.1 to 3.0 mg/kg.

The source of this sequence is an adult with an advanced solid tumor such as melanoma, head and neck, liver or kidney cancer. The J gene is TRBJ1-1, the V gene TRBV6-1, with unresolved D. This specimen was CD4+ or CD8+ T cells sorted from blood, taken in a trial of the OX40 agonist ivuxolimab. CDR3 residues: CASKGETEAFF. The CDR3 nucleotides are TGTGCCAGCAAGGGCGAGACTGAAGCTTTCTTT.